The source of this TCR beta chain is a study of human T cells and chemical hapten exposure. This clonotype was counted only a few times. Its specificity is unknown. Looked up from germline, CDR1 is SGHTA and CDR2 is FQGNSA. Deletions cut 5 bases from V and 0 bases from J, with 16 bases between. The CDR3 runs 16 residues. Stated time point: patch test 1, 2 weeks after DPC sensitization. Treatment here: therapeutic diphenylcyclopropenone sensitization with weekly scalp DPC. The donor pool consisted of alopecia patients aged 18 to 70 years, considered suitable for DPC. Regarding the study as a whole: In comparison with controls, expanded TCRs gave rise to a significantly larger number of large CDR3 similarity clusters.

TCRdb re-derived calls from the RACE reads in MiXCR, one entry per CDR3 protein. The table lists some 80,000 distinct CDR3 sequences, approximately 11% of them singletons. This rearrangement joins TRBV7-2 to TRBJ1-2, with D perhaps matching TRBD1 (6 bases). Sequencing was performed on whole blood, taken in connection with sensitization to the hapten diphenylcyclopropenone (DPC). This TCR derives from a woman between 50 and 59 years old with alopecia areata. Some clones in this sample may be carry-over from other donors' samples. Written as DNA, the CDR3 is TGTGCCAGCAGCCCGGGGGGGGCCGGGACTAACTATGGCTACACCTTC. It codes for CASSPGGAGTNYGYTF. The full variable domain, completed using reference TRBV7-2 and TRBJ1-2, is GAGVSQSPSNKVTEKGKDVELRCDPISGHTALYWYRQSLGQGLEFLIYFQGNSAPDKSGLPSDRFSAERTGGSVSTLTIQRTQQEDSAVYLCASSPGGAGTNYGYTFGSGTRLTVV.